The subject of this entry is one T cell receptor beta chain. This record comes from a study of blood T cell repertoires in COVID-19. Overall study: The analysed material was cDNA or gDNA that came from T cells, B-cell-depleted T cells, or PBMCs.

Method: immunoSEQ multiplex PCR; TCRdb's copy keeps in-frame clones and lacks some. The sample has more than 90,000 clones, more than 60% seen once. Trimming removed 8 bases at V and 4 bases at J, with 20 bases between. The germline gives CDR1 WSHSY, CDR2 SAAADI. There are 15 residues in the CDR3. The chain is built from TRBV10-2 and TRBJ2-5; possible D gene TRBD2, 6 bases. The source is a man aged 50-59 years with acute or convalescent COVID-19. The sample was peripheral blood. The CDR3 sequence: CASVGRTKAAETQYF. Written as DNA, the CDR3 is TGCGCCAGCGTGGGGAGGACTAAAGCAGCAGAGACCCAGTACTTC.